The rows below give T cell receptor beta chains drawn from one sample of a study of T cells in Graves' hyperthyroidism and ophthalmopathy. TCRdb re-analysed the multiplex PCR reads in MiXCR, keeping a single row per CDR3 protein. The repertoire holds about 52,000 distinct CDR3 sequences, with less than 60% as singletons. The sequenced sample was blood. The receptors originated from a woman aged 50 to 60 with Graves' ophthalmopathy. Both conserved end residues are part of each CDR3. A D gene is named only where the DNA matches it firmly. Clone size, where shown, is once, few, many, or a class for clones that have expanded.

v_call	d_call	cdr3_length	clone_size	j_call	cdr3_aa	cdr3_nt
TRBV28	NA	13	many	TRBJ1-2	CASSSEGRVGYTF	TGTGCCAGCAGTTCGGAGGGGCGGGTTGGCTACACCTTC
TRBV5-4	NA	11	NA	TRBJ2-7	CASSGSYEQYF	TGTGCCAGCAGCGGGAGTTACGAGCAGTACTTC
TRBV5-1	NA	15	many	TRBJ2-5	CASKPTGGPEETQYF	TGCGCCAGCAAACCAACCGGGGGGCCCGAAGAGACCCAGTACTTC
TRBV19	TRBD2	15	many	TRBJ2-1	CASRIKREGLNEQFF	TGTGCCAGTAGGATAAAGCGGGAGGGCCTTAATGAGCAGTTCTTC
TRBV11-2	TRBD1	16	NA	TRBJ1-2	CASSDGQGGGDYGYTF	TGTGCCAGCAGCGACGGACAGGGGGGAGGGGACTATGGCTACACCTTC
TRBV2	NA	14	many	TRBJ2-5	CASSEVGGRETQYF	TGTGCCAGCAGTGAAGTTGGGGGTCGGGAGACCCAGTACTTC
TRBV7-6	NA	16	NA	TRBJ1-3	CASSLRLSDSGNTIYF	TGTGCCAGCAGCTTACGCCTCTCAGACTCTGGAAACACCATATATTTT
TRBV11-1	TRBD1	14	many	TRBJ2-7	CASSRRDRASEQYF	TGTGCCAGCAGCCGACGGGACAGGGCCAGCGAGCAGTACTTC
TRBV29-1	TRBD1	10	NA	TRBJ1-4	CSITGQAPYF	TGCAGCATAACGGGACAGGCCCCCTATTTT
TRBV7-4	TRBD2	15	NA	TRBJ2-1	CASSVVGLANGEQFF	TGTGCCAGCAGCGTAGTGGGACTAGCGAATGGTGAGCAGTTCTTC